The clone carrying this T cell receptor beta chain was observed a few times. The antigen is unknown. With V trimmed by 2 bases and J by 2 bases, 10 bases remained unmatched. This CDR3 region has 17 residues. Germline lookup yields CDR1 SGHNT and CDR2 YENEEA. Using immunoSEQ multiplex PCR, the repertoire was profiled, and TCRdb retains in-frame clones only, with some absent. The sample contains over 1,500 clones, 32% of which appear only once. The sample is drawn from a study of T cells in localized non-small cell lung cancer. The study's findings and limits: Maximal T cell clonality occurred in uninvolved adjacent lung, with tumor ranking below it.

J is TRBJ2-3 and V is TRBV11-3; 7 bases line up with TRBD2. The receptor comes from a female donor at least 60 years old with stage I squamous cell lung carcinoma. Source: lung tumor tissue, taken before any cancer treatment. The CDR3 loop reads CASSLLSRSGTTDTQYF. The DNA of the CDR3 is TGTGCCAGCAGCTTATTGAGTAGAAGCGGGACCACAGATACGCAGTATTTT. The variable domain in full, with the rest retrieved from reference TRBV11-3 and TRBJ2-3, is EAGVVQSPRYKIIEKKQPVAFWCNPISGHNTLYWYLQNLGQGPELLIRYENEEAVDDSQLPKDRFSAERLKGVDSTLKIQPAELGDSAVYLCASSLLSRSGTTDTQYFGPGTRLTVL.